This is a list of T cell receptor beta chains from one sample in a study of PD-L1 blockade in urothelial cancer. The data were produced by immunoSEQ multiplex PCR, yet TCRdb's version contains in-frame clones alone and is incomplete. Here the sample spans roughly 25,000 clones, roughly 83% being singletons. The sample in question was PBMCs, obtained around atezolizumab (anti-PD-L1) treatment. These TCRs come from a man aged 65-85 years with urothelial cancer. CDR3s include the opening cysteine and the closing phenylalanine or tryptophan. The D gene is left open where the match is weak. A row's size may be missing; if present it is once, few, many or a size class.

TRBV28,TRBJ2-7,NA,NA,CASSQRYEQYF,TGTGCCAGCAGCCAGAGGTACGAGCAGTACTTC
TRBV27,TRBJ1-1,TRBD1,NA,CASSSPRTGDEAFF,TGTGCCAGCAGTTCTCCACGGACAGGGGATGAAGCTTTCTTT
TRBV18,TRBJ2-7,TRBD2,once,CASSLGTSGTYEQYF,TGTGCCAGCTCCCTCGGGACTAGCGGGACCTACGAGCAGTACTTC
TRBV7-2,TRBJ1-2,NA,NA,CASSPTPANYGYTF,TGTGCCAGCAGCCCCACCCCCGCGAACTATGGCTACACCTTC
TRBV5-6,TRBJ2-1,TRBD2,NA,CASSFGLAGGINEQFF,TGTGCCAGCAGCTTCGGCCTAGCGGGAGGCATCAATGAGCAGTTCTTC
TRBV30,TRBJ2-1,TRBD2,NA,CAWSVQLAGANEQFF,TGTGCCTGGAGTGTACAGCTAGCGGGGGCAAATGAGCAGTTCTTC
TRBV28,TRBJ1-2,NA,NA,CASSFPDSDNYGYTF,TGTGCCAGCAGTTTCCCGGACAGTGATAACTATGGCTACACCTTC
TRBV29-1,TRBJ2-3,TRBD2,NA,CSVEVAGGPRYTQYF,TGCAGCGTTGAAGTGGCGGGAGGGCCGAGGTATACGCAGTATTTT
TRBV5-1,TRBJ2-1,TRBD2,NA,CASSLVGALAGGEQFF,TGCGCCAGCAGCTTGGTCGGAGCACTAGCGGGCGGTGAGCAGTTCTTC
TRBV7-3,TRBJ2-1,TRBD2,NA,CASSLRGGLAGGEQFF,TGTGCCAGCAGCTTAAGAGGGGGACTAGCGGGTGGTGAGCAGTTCTTC
TRBV5-6,TRBJ2-1,TRBD2,NA,CASSFRLAGYNEQFF,TGTGCCAGCAGCTTCCGCCTAGCGGGCTACAATGAGCAGTTCTTC
TRBV4-2,TRBJ2-3,TRBD2,NA,CASSQRAGGSTDTQYF,TGTGCCAGCAGCCAAAGGGCGGGAGGGAGCACAGATACGCAGTATTTT
TRBV28,TRBJ1-5,NA,once,CASSLLSGDRFNQPQHF,TGTGCCAGCAGTTTACTGTCAGGGGATAGATTCAATCAGCCCCAGCATTTT
TRBV5-1,TRBJ2-3,TRBD2,NA,CASSLTGGRAVDTQYF,TGCGCCAGCAGCTTGACGGGCGGGAGGGCCGTAGATACGCAGTATTTT
TRBV28,TRBJ1-1,NA,once,CASSPHRWGEGNTEAFF,TGTGCCAGCAGTCCCCACCGTTGGGGGGAGGGGAACACTGAAGCTTTCTTT
TRBV7-2,TRBJ1-2,TRBD1,few,CASSLVVEGGSYTF,TGTGCCAGCAGCTTAGTGGTTGAAGGGGGCAGCTACACCTTC
TRBV5-1,TRBJ2-5,NA,NA,CASSGGWRETQYF,TGCGCCAGCAGCGGGGGGTGGAGAGAGACCCAGTACTTC
TRBV4-1,TRBJ2-2,TRBD2,NA,CASSRGLAENTGELFF,TGCGCCAGCAGCCGGGGACTAGCGGAAAACACCGGGGAGCTGTTTTTT
TRBV10-3,TRBJ2-2,TRBD1,NA,CAISGTGGNTGELFF,TGTGCCATCAGTGGGACAGGGGGAAACACCGGGGAGCTGTTTTTT
TRBV30,TRBJ2-5,TRBD2,NA,CAWSSGLAGGETQYF,TGTGCCTGGAGTTCGGGACTAGCGGGAGGAGAGACCCAGTACTTC
TRBV27,TRBJ2-7,NA,NA,CASSLRQRAAPEEQYF,TGTGCCAGCAGTTTAAGGCAGCGGGCGGCCCCTGAAGAGCAGTACTTC
TRBV5-6,TRBJ2-5,TRBD2,once,CASSSSGPETQYF,TGTGCCAGCAGCTCTAGCGGCCCAGAGACCCAGTACTTC
TRBV30,TRBJ2-2,NA,NA,CAWQEAAGELFF,TGTGCCTGGCAGGAAGCCGCCGGGGAGCTGTTTTTT